The 14 T cell receptor beta chains presented below share a single source sample, sequenced in a study of beta chain features in type 1 diabetes. Study results and limitations: All four CD4+ subsets from Type 1 diabetes patients carried moderately but significantly shorter TCRB CDR3s.

Reverse transcribing all isolated RNA meant expressed TCRB transcripts were sequenced. The data were produced by immunoSEQ multiplex PCR, yet TCRdb's version contains in-frame clones alone and is incomplete. This table holds a few hundred thousand clones, 15% to 20% found once. For these receptors, no antigen is known. Sequencing was done on a sample of naive CD4+ T cells from blood. These receptors all come from a man in his thirties or forties with type 1 diabetes.

In regard to this clone: In the same sample, other DNA sequences code for this CDR3. This rearrangement joins TRBV29-1 to TRBJ1-5, with no clear D. Germline CDR1 reads SQVTM; CDR2 reads ANQGSEA. This CDR3 is 12 amino acids long. Trimming shortened V by 4 bases and J by 4 bases, and 8 bases separated the two germline ends. CDR3 sequence (DNA): TGCAGCGTTGGGCAGACAAATCAGCCCCAGCATTTT. Its translation: CSVGQTNQPQHF.

This clone came up a few times. The rearrangement joins TRBV5-4 to TRBJ2-7; D is uncertain. Germline V CDR1 and CDR2: SGHNT, YYREEE (reference sequence). This CDR3 comprises 15 residues. Trimming shortened V by 1 base and J by 5 bases, and 16 bases separated the two germline ends. Here the CDR3 reads CASSLKSTELHEQYF. The CDR3 DNA sequence: TGTGCCAGCAGCTTGAAGAGCACAGAACTCCACGAGCAGTACTTC. Drawing the rest from reference TRBV5-4 and TRBJ2-7, the complete variable domain is ETGVTQSPTHLIKTRGQQVTLRCSSQSGHNTVSWYQQALGQGPQFIFQYYREEENGRGNFPPRFSGLQFPNYSSELNVNALELDDSALYLCASSLKSTELHEQYFGPGTRLTVT.

This clone appeared a few times. The V call is TRBV25-1, the J call TRBJ2-5; 7 positions agree with TRBD1. CDR3 length: 13 amino acids. Germline values: CDR1 MGHDK, CDR2 SYGVNS. Trimming took 5 bases from V and 4 from J; bases not matched to a gene: 4. As DNA, the CDR3 is TGTGCCAGCAGTAGAACAGGGGCAGAGACCCAGTACTTC. This codes for CASSRTGAETQYF.

This clone came up a few times. The rearrangement links TRBV5-4 to TRBJ2-7; the D gene is possibly TRBD2 (6 bases). The V gene lost 4 bases and the J gene lost 2 bases, with 13 bases spanning the gap. Germline V gene data show CDR1 as SGHNT and CDR2 as YYREEE (reference sequence). This CDR3 has 14 residues. This CDR3 is CASSPAREPYEQYF. For the CDR3, the DNA is TGTGCCAGCAGCCCCGCGCGGGAACCCTACGAGCAGTACTTC.

The chain couples TRBV11-2 to TRBJ2-3, with D unclear. V lost 0 bases to trimming and J lost 6 bases, with 1 base between them. Germline CDR1 reads SGHAT; CDR2 reads FQNNGV. The CDR3 sequence is 11 residues long. The CDR3 sequence: CASSLEDTQYF. The CDR3 bases are TGTGCCAGCAGCTTAGAGGATACGCAGTATTTT. Using reference TRBV11-2 and TRBJ2-3 for the parts outside the CDR3, the full variable domain is EAGVAQSPRYKIIEKRQSVAFWCNPISGHATLYWYQQILGQGPKLLIQFQNNGVVDDSQLPKDRFSAERLKGVDSTLKIQPAKLEDSAVYLCASSLEDTQYFGPGTRLTVL.

The gene calls are TRBV29-1 and TRBJ2-5; tentative D call: TRBD1 (6 bases). This CDR3 has 13 amino acids. Looked up from germline, CDR1 is SQVTM and CDR2 is ANQGSEA. V lost 5 bases and J lost 5, with 15 bases in between. The chain's CDR3 is CSVTQGSRETQYF. For the CDR3, the DNA is TGCAGCGTTACCCAGGGGAGCAGGGAGACCCAGTACTTC.

The V and J genes are TRBV29-1 and TRBJ1-1; D call uncertain. The CDR3 runs to 13 residues. Germline V gene data show CDR1 as SQVTM and CDR2 as ANQGSEA. The germline V and J ends were trimmed by 3 bases and 4 bases, with 12 bases remaining between them. CDR3 bases: TGCAGCGTTGACGGAGAGGGCCGCACTGAAGCTTTCTTT. This sequence encodes CSVDGEGRTEAFF.

In its sample, this clone was seen a few times. The genes are TRBV11-2 and TRBJ2-5; D may match TRBD1 or TRBD2 (6 bases each). V was cut by 6 bases and J by 3 bases, with 11 bases left in between. Per the germline V gene, CDR1 is SGHAT and CDR2 is FQNNGV. This CDR3 comprises 13 residues. CDR3 region: CASRRGQKETQYF. CDR3 bases: TGTGCCAGCAGACGGGGGCAGAAAGAGACCCAGTACTTC.

This clone showed up just a few times. This chain joins TRBV13 and TRBJ2-6; D not resolved. The V end lost 1 base, the J end lost 2 bases, and 6 bases lay between the germline ends. The CDR3 runs to 15 residues. CDR1 and CDR2 from the germline V gene are PRHDT and FYEKMQ (reference sequence). CDR3 loop: CASSLVSPGANVLTF. CDR3 sequence (DNA): TGTGCCAGCAGCTTAGTATCGCCTGGGGCCAACGTCCTGACTTTC. The whole variable domain, remainder taken from reference TRBV13 and TRBJ2-6, is AAGVIQSPRHLIKEKRETATLKCYPIPRHDTVYWYQQGPGQDPQFLISFYEKMQSDKGSIPDRFSAQQFSDYHSELNMSSLELGDSALYFCASSLVSPGANVLTFGAGSRLTVL.

The CDR3 is CASSFNRGQGAKNIQYF. The CDR3 nucleotides are TGTGCCAGCAGCTTCAATCGGGGACAGGGGGCCAAAAACATTCAGTACTTC. The chain uses TRBV7-9 and TRBJ2-4; 10 bases fit TRBD1. The germline CDR1 and CDR2 sequences are SEHNR and FQNEAQ (reference sequence). The CDR3 has 17 residues. After removal of 3 bases from V and 1 base from J, the junction contained 6 bases not matched to a gene.

This clone was seen a handful of times. The V gene is TRBV30, the J gene TRBJ1-5; possibly TRBD1 for D (6 bases). Germline V lookup: CDR1 GTSNPN, CDR2 SVGIG (reference sequence). The CDR3 runs 13 residues. V gave up 3 bases and J gave up 5 bases, with 11 bases separating them. The DNA for the CDR3 is TGTGCCTGGAGCCAGGGGCATGATCAGCCCCAGCATTTT. Protein: CAWSQGHDQPQHF. Based on the CDR3 plus reference TRBV30 and TRBJ1-5, the full variable domain is SQTIHQWPATLVQPVGSPLSLECTVEGTSNPNLYWYRQAAGRGLQLLFYSVGIGQISSEVPQNLSASRPQDRQFILSSKKLLLSDSGFYLCAWSQGHDQPQHFGDGTRLSIL.

This sequence joins TRBV7-2 and TRBJ2-1; possibly TRBD2 for D (6 bases). This CDR3 spans 13 amino acids. Germline V lookup: CDR1 SGHTA, CDR2 FQGNSA. Trimming pared 7 bases from V and 7 bases from J, leaving 14 bases between. CDR3: CASTQRAQNEQFF. CDR3 DNA sequence: TGTGCCAGCACGCAGCGGGCCCAAAATGAGCAGTTCTTC.

The rearrangement joins TRBV25-1 to TRBJ1-4; D is perhaps TRBD1 (5 bases). V was cut by 3 bases and J by 4 bases, with 9 bases left in between. Germline CDR1 and CDR2: MGHDK and SYGVNS. This CDR3 has 14 residues. This CDR3 is CASSDLGGNEKLFF. The CDR3 DNA sequence: TGTGCCAGCAGTGATCTTGGGGGTAATGAAAAACTGTTTTTT.

The table lists this clone with a few counts. The rearrangement joins TRBV16 to TRBJ1-2; possibly TRBD1 for D (5 bases). V gave up 4 bases and J gave up 4 bases, with 7 bases separating them. The CDR3 spans 12 residues. Germline V gene data show CDR1 as KGHSY and CDR2 as FQNENV. CDR3 sequence reads: CASSPDSYGYTF. The CDR3 coding sequence is TGTGCCAGCAGCCCTGACAGCTATGGCTACACCTTC.